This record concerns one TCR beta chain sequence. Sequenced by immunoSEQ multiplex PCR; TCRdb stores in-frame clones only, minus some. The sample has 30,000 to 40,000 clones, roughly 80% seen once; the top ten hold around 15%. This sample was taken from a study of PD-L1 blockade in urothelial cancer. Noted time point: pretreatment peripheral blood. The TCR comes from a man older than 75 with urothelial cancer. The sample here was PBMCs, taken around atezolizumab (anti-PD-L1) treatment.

The CDR3 is CASSPGRGNEKLFF. The CDR3 coding sequence is TGTGCCAGCTCACCCGGACGGGGTAATGAAAAACTGTTTTTT. This sequence joins TRBV18 and TRBJ1-4, with D unresolved. Between the trimmed V and J ends, which lost 3 bases and 4 bases, there was a span of 9 bases. This CDR3 region has 14 residues. CDR1 KGHSH and CDR2 LQKENI come from the germline V gene.